This TCR beta chain was recovered during a study of spatial heterogeneity in lung cancer. Time point here: sample taken at primary tumor resection. Unsorted whole RNA from tumor, nontumor lung or frozen PBMC underwent sequencing. Per the germline V gene, CDR1 is SQVTM and CDR2 is ANQGSEA. The CDR3 sequence is 14 residues long. The germline V and J ends were trimmed by 2 bases and 4 bases, with 12 bases remaining between them. This clonotype has just a few counts. Single TCR cDNA molecules each had their own unique molecular identifier. TCRdb passed the 5' RACE reads through MiXCR, listing each CDR3 protein once. The sample lists 80,000 to 95,000 distinct CDR3 sequences; approximately 8.6% were seen once.

The chain links TRBV29-1 to TRBJ2-1, with D perhaps matching TRBD2 (6 bases). This TCR was sampled from a male donor with early-stage non-small cell lung cancer. This specimen consisted of PBMCs, obtained at surgery. The CDR3 spells CSVELLAKYNEQFF. The CDR3 DNA sequence: TGCAGCGTTGAACTACTAGCAAAATACAATGAGCAGTTCTTC.